There are many counts of the clone carrying this TCR beta chain. Each CDR3 protein gets one entry after TCRdb re-called the RT-PCR reads with MiXCR. The data contain 410,000 or so distinct CDR3 sequences, 16% of them seen just once; the ten biggest clones take up roughly 7.2%. The record originates from a study of patients and donors after allogeneic stem cell transplantation. V was pared by 5 bases and J by 1 base, with 11 bases between. The CDR3 loop spans 14 amino acids. The chain is built from TRBV12-3 or TRBV12-4 and TRBJ1-1; D remains unclear. This TCR came from a human donor who was either an allogeneic HSCT recipient or a stem cell or donor lymphocyte infusion donor (not recorded which). It is not recorded whose cells these are; they may come from a transplant donor. Sequencing was done on a sample of blood, either unsorted or a sorted T cell fraction (not recorded which). As DNA, the CDR3 is TGTGCCAGCAGTCCCCAAGGCCGGAACACTGAAGCTTTCTTT. Protein: CASSPQGRNTEAFF.